The TCR beta chain described here comes from a study of T cells in Graves' hyperthyroidism and ophthalmopathy. Any patient presenting with uncontrolled infection, other autoimmune disease, pregnancy or lactation was left out. The junction had 2 bases not matched to a gene; V was cut back by 0 bases and J by 0 bases. The CDR3 spans 17 residues. From germline, CDR1 is KGHDR and CDR2 SFDVKD. There were TCR beta CDR3 regions amplified from RNA transcripts. HTBI primers were used for first-round RT-PCR of the TCR CDR3. TCRdb fed the multiplex PCR reads into MiXCR, producing one record per CDR3 protein. The sample consists of about 640,000 distinct CDR3 sequences, around 20% of them appearing once.

This receptor was identified in a man younger than 45 with Graves' ophthalmopathy. This rearrangement joins TRBV24-1 to TRBJ2-1; 9 bases agree with TRBD2. What was sequenced was blood. In nucleotides, the CDR3 is TGTGCCACCAGTGATTTGGATAGCGGGAGCTCCTACAATGAGCAGTTCTTC. The encoded protein is CATSDLDSGSSYNEQFF.